Described below is a single TCR beta chain sequence and its context. The antigen is undetermined. The length of the CDR3 is 13 residues. Germline V gene sequence: CDR1 SNHLY, CDR2 FYNNEI. Trimming took off 1 base at V and 8 bases at J, with 11 bases between the two ends. Using immunoSEQ multiplex PCR, the repertoire was profiled, and TCRdb retains in-frame clones only, with some absent. Counted here are 30,000 or so clones, 55% to 85% occurring once; the ten biggest clones make up 8.5% to 10%. The entry originates in a study of vaccination effects on CD4 cells after COVID-19. Study outcomes and limitations: There was marked clonal contraction among infection- and vaccine-induced clones late after vaccination. There was only 1 of 255 vaccine-induced clones in healthy vaccinees that cross-reacted with common cold coronaviruses.

Peptide-pool stimulation followed by sequencing identified expanded antigen-specific CD4+ clonotypes in the ViraFEST assay. After less than twelve days in culture, the CD4+ T cells were isolated. Two doses of BNT162b2 or mRNA-1273 vaccine were administered to participants. Each vaccine recipient was nucleocapsid antibody negative and had no prior SARS-CoV-2 infection. In the cultures, half the medium was exchanged for IL-2 medium on days 3 and 7. This sequence was found in a human donor who received a COVID-19 vaccine. The chain is built from TRBV2 and TRBJ1-2; D ambiguous. The sequenced sample was CD4+ T cells from PBMCs cultured with HCoV-NL63 spike peptides, obtained after COVID-19 vaccination. As DNA, the CDR3 is TGTGCCAGCAGTGAAGGGTTTAGAGGCGGCTACACCTTC. It translates to CASSEGFRGGYTF.